Described below is a single TCR gamma chain sequence and its context. TCRdb fed the RT-PCR reads to CATT. The data contain over 4,500 gamma-chain clones, about 20% of them singletons. Germline V gene sequence: CDR1 GITISATS, CDR2 ISYDGTV (reference sequence). Losses at the gene ends were 0 bases for V and 6 bases for J; bases not matched to a gene: 5. This CDR3 comprises 17 residues. The sample comes from a study of gamma-delta T cells after stem cell transplantation. The rearrangement uses TRGV9 and TRGJP. This clonotype originated in a human donor. It is not recorded whose cells these are; they may come from a transplant donor. Input material: gamma-delta T cells. CDR3 sequence (DNA): TGTGCCTTGTGGGAGGTGCACAGAGAGTTGGGCAAAAAAATCAAGGTATTT. The encoded protein is CALWEVHRELGKKIKVF.